This T cell receptor beta chain was documented in a study of T cells in Graves' hyperthyroidism and ophthalmopathy. Amplification of TCR beta CDR3 regions was performed using RNA transcripts as template. Researchers ran a first-round RT-PCR on the TCR CDR3 using the HTBI primer set. Via MiXCR, TCRdb re-called the multiplex PCR reads, giving one row per CDR3 protein. The sample lists over 300,000 distinct CDR3 sequences, approximately 14% seen once, with 9.5% to 12% in the top ten. CDR1 DFQATT and CDR2 SNEGSKA come from the germline V gene (reference sequence). CDR3 size: 12 residues. The V and J ends lost 2 bases and 6 bases, in that order; junction bases with no gene match: 0. Hyperthyroidism, newly diagnosed and lasting under 2 months, affected patients aged 18 to 65.

This chain connects TRBV20-1 to TRBJ2-7; 11 positions match TRBD2. What was sequenced was blood. This sequence was found in a woman aged 55-75 years with Graves' hyperthyroidism. DNA of the CDR3: TGCAGTGCTAGACTAGCGGGAGGCGAGCAGTACTTC. This gives the protein CSARLAGGEQYF.